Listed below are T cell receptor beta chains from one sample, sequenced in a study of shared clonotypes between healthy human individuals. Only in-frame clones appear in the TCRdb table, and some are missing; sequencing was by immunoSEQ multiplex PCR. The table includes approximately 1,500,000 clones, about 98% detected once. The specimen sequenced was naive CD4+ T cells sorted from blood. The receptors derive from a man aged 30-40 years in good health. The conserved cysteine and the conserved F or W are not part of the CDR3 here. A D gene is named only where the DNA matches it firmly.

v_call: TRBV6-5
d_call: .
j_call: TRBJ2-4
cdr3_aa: ASSYSRVAKNIQY

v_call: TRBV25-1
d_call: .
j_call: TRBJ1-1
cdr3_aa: ASSEFRGAGTEAF

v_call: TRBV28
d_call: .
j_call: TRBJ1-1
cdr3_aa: ASSSVGGNTEAF

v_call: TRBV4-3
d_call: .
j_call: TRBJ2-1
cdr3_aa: ASSQEGREQF

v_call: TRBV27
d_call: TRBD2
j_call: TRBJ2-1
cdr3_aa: ASSALGLPPNEQF

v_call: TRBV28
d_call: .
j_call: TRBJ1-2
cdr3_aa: ASSSAPDPGYT

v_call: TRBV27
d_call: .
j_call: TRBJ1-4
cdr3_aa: ASRVASREKLF

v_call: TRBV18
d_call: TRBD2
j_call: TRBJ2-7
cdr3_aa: ASSPLPDGGRGEQY

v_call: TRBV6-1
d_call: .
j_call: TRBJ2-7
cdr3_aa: ASSVQLEYEQY

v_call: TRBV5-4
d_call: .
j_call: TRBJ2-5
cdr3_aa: ASSLVGETQY

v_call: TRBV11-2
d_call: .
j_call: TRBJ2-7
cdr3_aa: ATKLGAGEQY

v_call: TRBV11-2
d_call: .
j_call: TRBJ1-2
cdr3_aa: ASSLGTRYGYT

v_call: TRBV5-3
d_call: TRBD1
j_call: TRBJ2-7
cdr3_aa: ARSPSSGTGWHEQY

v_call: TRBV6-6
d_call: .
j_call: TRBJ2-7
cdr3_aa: ASSMIAVSYEQY

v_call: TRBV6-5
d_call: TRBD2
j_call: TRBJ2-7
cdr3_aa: ASRGLAGHEQY

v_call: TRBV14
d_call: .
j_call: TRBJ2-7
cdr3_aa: ASSPGLTVQY

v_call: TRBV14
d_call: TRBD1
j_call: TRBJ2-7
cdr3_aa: ASSQHMNYLEQGDEQY

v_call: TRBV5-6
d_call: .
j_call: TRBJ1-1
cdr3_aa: ASSPPRGQIFRPEAF

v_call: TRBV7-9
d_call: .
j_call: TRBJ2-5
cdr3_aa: ASSLALGLQETQY

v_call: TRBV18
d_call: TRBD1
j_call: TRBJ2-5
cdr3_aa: ASSPFTGGGETQY

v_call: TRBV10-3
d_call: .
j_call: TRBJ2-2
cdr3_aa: AIRGATGELF

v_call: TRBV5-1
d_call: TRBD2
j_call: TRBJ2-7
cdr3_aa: ASSLGTSVGEQY

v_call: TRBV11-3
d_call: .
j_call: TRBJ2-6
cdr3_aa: ASSHTGPGANVLT

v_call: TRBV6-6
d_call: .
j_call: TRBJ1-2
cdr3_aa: ASSYTGRDYGYT

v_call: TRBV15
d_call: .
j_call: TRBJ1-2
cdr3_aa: ATSRRPQENYGCT

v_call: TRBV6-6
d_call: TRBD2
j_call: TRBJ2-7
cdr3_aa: ASSYGLAGAYEQY

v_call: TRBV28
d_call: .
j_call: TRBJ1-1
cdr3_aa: ASSPQGPGNTEAF

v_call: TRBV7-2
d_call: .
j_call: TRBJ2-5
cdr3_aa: ASSLAGTGKTQY

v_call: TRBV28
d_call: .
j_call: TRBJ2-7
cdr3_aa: ASSLNRAYEQY

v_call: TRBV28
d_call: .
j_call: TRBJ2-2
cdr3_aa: ASTRPGELF

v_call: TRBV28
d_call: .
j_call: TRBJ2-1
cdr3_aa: ASSFGGGGSYNEQF

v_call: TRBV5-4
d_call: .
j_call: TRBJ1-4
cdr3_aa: ASSLGGEGEKLF

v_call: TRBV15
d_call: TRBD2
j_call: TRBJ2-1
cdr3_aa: ATSREMQRGTNEQF

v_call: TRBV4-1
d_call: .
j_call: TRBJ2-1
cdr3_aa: ASSQEQQTNEQF

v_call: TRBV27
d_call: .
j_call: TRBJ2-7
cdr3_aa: ASSFSFRYEQY

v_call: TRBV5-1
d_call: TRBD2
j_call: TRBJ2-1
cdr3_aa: ASSRGLAGGPGRNEQF

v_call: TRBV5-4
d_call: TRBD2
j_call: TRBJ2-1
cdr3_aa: ASSSQRLADNEQF

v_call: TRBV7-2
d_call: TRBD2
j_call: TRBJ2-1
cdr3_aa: ASSLQAGGSNEQF

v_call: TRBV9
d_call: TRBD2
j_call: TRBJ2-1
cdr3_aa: ASSVVSEQGLLAGEQF

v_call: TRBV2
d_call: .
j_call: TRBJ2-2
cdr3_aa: ASIQTIGALNTGELF

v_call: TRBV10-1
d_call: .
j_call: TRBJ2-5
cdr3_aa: ASRRDEQETQY

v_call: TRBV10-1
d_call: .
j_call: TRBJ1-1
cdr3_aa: ASKKGGRDTEAF

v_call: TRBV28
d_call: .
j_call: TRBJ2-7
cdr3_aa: ASPAPGSSYEQY

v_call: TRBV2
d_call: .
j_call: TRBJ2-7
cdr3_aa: ASSPQTYEQY

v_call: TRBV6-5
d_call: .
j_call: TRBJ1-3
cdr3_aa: ASRPRVSGNTIY

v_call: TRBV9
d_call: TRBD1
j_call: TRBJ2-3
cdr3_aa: ASSVYQGVTDTQY

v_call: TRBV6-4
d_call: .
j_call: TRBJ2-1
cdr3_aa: ASSARAGSYNEQF

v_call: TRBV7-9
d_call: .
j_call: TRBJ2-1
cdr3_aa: ASSAIDDRRDEQF

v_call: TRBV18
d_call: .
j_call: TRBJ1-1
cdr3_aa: ASSPPSPQENTEAF

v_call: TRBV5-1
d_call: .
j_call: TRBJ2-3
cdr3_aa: ASSAGLSTDTQY

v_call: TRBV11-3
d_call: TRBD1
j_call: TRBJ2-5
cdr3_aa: ASSPGGFDRDDETQY

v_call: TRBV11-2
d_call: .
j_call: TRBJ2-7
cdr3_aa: ASSLGPGTAKRNEQY

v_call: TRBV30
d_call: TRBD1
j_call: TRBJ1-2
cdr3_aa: AWRRSESGQPANYGYT

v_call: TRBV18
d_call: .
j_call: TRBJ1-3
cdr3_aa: ASSPRRSSGNTIY

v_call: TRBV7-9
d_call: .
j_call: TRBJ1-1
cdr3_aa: ASSFGGHSTEAF

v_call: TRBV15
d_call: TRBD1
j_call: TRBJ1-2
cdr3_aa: ATSRVRGTGVRGYT

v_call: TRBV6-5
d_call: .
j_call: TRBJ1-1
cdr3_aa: ASSYSFGGGNTEAF

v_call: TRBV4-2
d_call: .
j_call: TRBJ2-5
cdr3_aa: ASSQGVLQETQY

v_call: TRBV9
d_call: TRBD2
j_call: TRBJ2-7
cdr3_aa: ASSVGSGSLYEQY